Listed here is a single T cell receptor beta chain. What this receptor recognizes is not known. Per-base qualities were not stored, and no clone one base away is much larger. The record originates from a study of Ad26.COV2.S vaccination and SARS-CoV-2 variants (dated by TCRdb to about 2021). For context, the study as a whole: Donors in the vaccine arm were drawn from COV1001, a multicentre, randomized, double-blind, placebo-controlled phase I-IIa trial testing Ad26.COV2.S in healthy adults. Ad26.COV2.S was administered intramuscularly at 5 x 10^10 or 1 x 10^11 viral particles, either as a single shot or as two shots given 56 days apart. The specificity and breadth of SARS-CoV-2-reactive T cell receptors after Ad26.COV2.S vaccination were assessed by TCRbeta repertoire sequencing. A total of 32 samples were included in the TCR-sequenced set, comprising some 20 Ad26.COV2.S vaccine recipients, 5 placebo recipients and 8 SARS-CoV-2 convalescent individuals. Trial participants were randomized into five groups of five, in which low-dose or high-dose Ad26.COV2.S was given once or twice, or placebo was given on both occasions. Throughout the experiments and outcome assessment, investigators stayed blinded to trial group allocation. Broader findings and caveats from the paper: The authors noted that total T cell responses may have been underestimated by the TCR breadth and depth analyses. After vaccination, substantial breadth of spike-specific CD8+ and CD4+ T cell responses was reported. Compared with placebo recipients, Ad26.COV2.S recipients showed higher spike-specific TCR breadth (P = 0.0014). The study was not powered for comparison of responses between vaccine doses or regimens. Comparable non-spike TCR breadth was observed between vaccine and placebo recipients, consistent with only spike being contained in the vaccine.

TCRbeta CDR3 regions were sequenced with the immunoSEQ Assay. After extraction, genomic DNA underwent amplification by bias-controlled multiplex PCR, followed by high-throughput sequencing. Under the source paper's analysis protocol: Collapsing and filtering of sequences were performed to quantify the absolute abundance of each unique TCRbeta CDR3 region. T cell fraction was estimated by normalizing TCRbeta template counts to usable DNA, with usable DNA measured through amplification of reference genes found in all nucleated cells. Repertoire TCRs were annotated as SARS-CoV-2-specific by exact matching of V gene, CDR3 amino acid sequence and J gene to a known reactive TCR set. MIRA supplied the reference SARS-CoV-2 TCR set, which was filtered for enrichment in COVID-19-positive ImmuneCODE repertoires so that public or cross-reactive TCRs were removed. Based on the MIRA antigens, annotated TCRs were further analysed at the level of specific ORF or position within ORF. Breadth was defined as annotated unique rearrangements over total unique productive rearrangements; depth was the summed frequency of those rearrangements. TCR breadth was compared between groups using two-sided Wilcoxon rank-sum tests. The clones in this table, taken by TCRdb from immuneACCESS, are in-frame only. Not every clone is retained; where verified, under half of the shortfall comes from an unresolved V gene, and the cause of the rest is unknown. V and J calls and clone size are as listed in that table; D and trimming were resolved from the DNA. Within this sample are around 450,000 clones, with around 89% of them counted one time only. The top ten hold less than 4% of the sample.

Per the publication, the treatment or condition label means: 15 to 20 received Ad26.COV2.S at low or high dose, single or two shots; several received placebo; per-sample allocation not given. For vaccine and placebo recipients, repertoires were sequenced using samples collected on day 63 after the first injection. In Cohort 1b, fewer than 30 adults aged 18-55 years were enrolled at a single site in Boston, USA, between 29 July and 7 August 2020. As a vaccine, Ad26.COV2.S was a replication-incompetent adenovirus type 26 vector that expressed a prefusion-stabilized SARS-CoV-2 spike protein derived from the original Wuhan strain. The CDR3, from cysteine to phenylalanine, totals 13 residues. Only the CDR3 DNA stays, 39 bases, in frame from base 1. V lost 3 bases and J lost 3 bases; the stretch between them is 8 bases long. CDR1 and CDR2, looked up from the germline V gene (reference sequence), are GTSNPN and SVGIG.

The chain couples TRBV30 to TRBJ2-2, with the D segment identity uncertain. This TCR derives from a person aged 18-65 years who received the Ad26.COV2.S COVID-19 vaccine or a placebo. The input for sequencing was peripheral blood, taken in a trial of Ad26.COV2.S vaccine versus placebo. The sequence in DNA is TGTGCCTGGAGCGCAGGATACACCGGGGAGCTGTTTTTT. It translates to CAWSAGYTGELFF.